This T cell receptor (beta chain) comes out of a study of Ad26.COV2.S vaccination and SARS-CoV-2 variants. Study summary: The donor was enrolled in the Ad26.COV2.S arm of the COV1001 trial. Study-wide points: Vaccine recipients surpassed placebo recipients in spike-specific TCR breadth.

Specified treatment: around 19 received Ad26.COV2.S at low or high dose, single or two shots; about 5 received placebo; per-sample allocation not given. The samples date from day 63 after the first vaccine or placebo injection. The administered vaccine (an Ad26 vector) expressed Wuhan-strain SARS-CoV-2 spike. Looked up from germline, CDR1 is DFQATT and CDR2 is SNEGSKA (reference sequence). CDR3 length: 10 residues. The V and J ends lost 1 base and 5 bases respectively, with 2 bases between them. In regard to this clone: Antigen specificity is unknown. Other DNA sequences within the sample encode an identical CDR3.

TCRdb's copy holds only in-frame clones and misses some; the assay was immunoSEQ multiplex PCR. This table has 380,000 or so clones, roughly 90% appearing once. The source is a person aged 18 to 65 who received the Ad26.COV2.S COVID-19 vaccine or a placebo. The sequencing here drew on peripheral blood, taken in a trial of Ad26.COV2.S vaccine versus placebo. The V and J genes are TRBV20-1 and TRBJ2-5; D is unresolved. CDR3 bases: TGCAGTGCTAGAGGGGAGACCCAGTACTTC. It is translated as CSARGETQYF.